The rows below give T cell receptor beta chains drawn from one sample of a study of Graves' ophthalmopathy and Graves' hyperthyroidism. TCRdb passed the multiplex PCR reads through MiXCR, listing each CDR3 protein once. The table shows 600,000 to 950,000 distinct CDR3 sequences, with 40% occurring only once. Sequenced sample: peripheral blood. The receptors derive from an adult man with Graves' ophthalmopathy. Both conserved end residues are part of each CDR3. The D gene is left open where the match is weak. Part of the rows lack a size; the others show once, few, many or a class for expanded clones.

D | J | V | size | CDR3 | DNA
. | TRBJ2-5 | TRBV11-2 | few | CASSFWQGFVAQETQYF | TGTGCCAGCAGCTTTTGGCAGGGATTTGTGGCCCAAGAGACCCAGTACTTC
. | TRBJ2-7 | TRBV29-1 | many | CSVSPGPYEQYF | TGCAGCGTCAGCCCAGGGCCCTACGAGCAGTACTTC
TRBD1 | TRBJ1-4 | TRBV7-7 | many | CASSPGGAGTNEKLFF | TGTGCTAGCAGCCCAGGGGGGGCCGGCACTAATGAAAAACTGTTTTTT
TRBD1 | TRBJ2-7 | TRBV10-3 | . | CASSFTGQGNEQYF | TGTGCCAGCAGTTTTACGGGACAGGGTAACGAGCAGTACTTC
TRBD2 | TRBJ2-7 | TRBV19 | . | CATGGLDFTQQYF | TGTGCCACCGGGGGACTAGATTTTACGCAGCAGTACTTC
. | TRBJ2-7 | TRBV10-3 | . | CASSYMAPPYEQYF | TGTGCCAGCAGTTACATGGCTCCCCCCTACGAGCAGTACTTC
. | TRBJ1-5 | TRBV24-1 | few | CATSAGPNRETQHF | TGTGCCACCAGCGCGGGACCGAACCGAGAGACCCAGCATTTT
. | TRBJ2-7 | TRBV6-1 | . | CASSEDRAYGRGSSF | TGTGCCAGCAGTGAAGACCGGGCTTACGGCCGGGGGTCATCCTTC
. | TRBJ2-6 | TRBV7-9 | . | CASSRRYQGTGANVLTF | TGTGCCAGCAGCCGTCGCTACCAGGGCACTGGGGCCAACGTCCTGACTTTC
. | TRBJ2-7 | TRBV7-9 | . | CAWRVSPLGGGQYF | TGTGCCTGGAGAGTCAGCCCCCTAGGTGGTGGGCAGTACTTC
TRBD1 | TRBJ1-1 | TRBV15 | once | CATSRDGTAGNTEAFF | TGTGCCACCAGCAGAGATGGGACAGCTGGAAACACTGAAGCTTTCTTT
. | TRBJ1-1 | TRBV12-3/TRBV12-4 | . | CASSPQRGVMNTEAFF | TGTGCCAGCAGTCCACAGAGGGGCGTCATGAACACTGAAGCTTTCTTT
. | TRBJ1-5 | TRBV7-9 | . | CASSLIGLSNQPQHF | TGTGCCAGCAGCTTAATAGGGCTCAGCAATCAGCCCCAGCATTTT
TRBD2 | TRBJ2-7 | TRBV10-3 | . | CASSWGLAVSYEQYF | TGTGCCAGCAGCTGGGGACTAGCGGTGTCCTACGAGCAGTACTTC
. | TRBJ2-7 | TRBV2 | few | CASSEDRDTNYEQYF | TGTGCCAGCAGTGAGGACCGGGACACCAACTACGAGCAGTACTTC
. | TRBJ2-7 | TRBV5-6 | many | CASSLERGAGSYEQYF | TGTGCCAGCAGCTTGGAAAGAGGGGCGGGCTCCTACGAGCAGTACTTC
. | TRBJ1-6 | TRBV20-1 | . | CSASLSQGNSPLHF | TGCAGTGCTAGCTTATCGCAGGGCAATTCACCCCTCCACTTT
. | TRBJ2-7 | TRBV29-1 | . | CSVVVGYNEQYF | TGCAGCGTTGTGGTAGGGTACAATGAGCAGTACTTC
TRBD1 | TRBJ1-3 | TRBV7-9 | few | CASSLLGTDNSGNTIYF | TGTGCCAGCAGCTTATTGGGGACAGACAACTCTGGAAACACCATATATTTT
TRBD1 | TRBJ1-6 | TRBV25-1 | few | CASSDRGLSPLHF | TGTGCCAGCTCGGACAGGGGTCTTTCACCCCTCCACTTC
TRBD2 | TRBJ2-2 | TRBV25-1 | . | CASSQSGGEELFF | TGTGCCAGCAGCCAAAGCGGGGGGGAGGAGCTGTTTTTT
. | TRBJ1-4 | TRBV6-5 | many | CASSEATNEKLFF | TGTGCCAGCAGTGAGGCAACTAATGAAAAACTGTTTTTT
TRBD1 | TRBJ1-2 | TRBV19 | . | CASSVTGDNYGYTF | TGTGCCAGTAGTGTCACAGGGGACAACTATGGCTACACCTTC
. | TRBJ2-6 | TRBV10-3 | many | CAIGSGGAGANVLTF | TGTGCCATCGGGTCGGGGGGCGCTGGGGCCAACGTCCTGACTTTC
. | TRBJ1-4 | TRBV11-1 | few | CASGFNEKLFF | TGTGCCAGCGGATTTAATGAAAAACTGTTTTTT
TRBD1 | TRBJ1-2 | TRBV12-3/TRBV12-4 | . | CASSRDRGAGYGYTF | TGTGCCAGCAGCCGAGACAGGGGCGCTGGCTATGGCTACACCTTC
TRBD1 | TRBJ2-7 | TRBV7-9 | . | CASSRTTGGRYEQYF | TGTGCCAGCAGCCGAACTACAGGGGGACGATACGAGCAGTACTTC
TRBD1 | TRBJ1-5 | TRBV20-1 | . | CSARDSGRQGGNQPQHF | TGCAGTGCTAGAGATTCGGGCCGACAGGGCGGCAATCAGCCCCAGCATTTT
TRBD2 | TRBJ2-3 | TRBV20-1 | . | CSAASGISTDTQYF | TGCAGTGCTGCCAGCGGGATTAGCACAGATACGCAGTATTTT
. | TRBJ1-1 | TRBV29-1 | . | CSVEWLAGVGAFF | TGCAGCGTTGAATGGCTAGCCGGGGTAGGAGCTTTCTTT
TRBD1 | TRBJ2-7 | TRBV20-1 | many | CSARTGSYEQYF | TGCAGCGCAAGGACAGGGTCCTACGAGCAGTACTTC
TRBD1 | TRBJ1-1 | TRBV29-1 | . | CSVDRQGGGTEAFF | TGCAGCGTTGATAGGCAGGGGGGGGGTACTGAAGCTTTCTTT
. | TRBJ2-2 | TRBV25-1 | . | CASSTMGKVGGELFF | TGTGCCAGCAGCACGATGGGGAAAGTCGGCGGGGAGCTGTTTTTT
. | TRBJ2-7 | TRBV7-2 | many | CASSLLLDAAYEQYF | TGTGCCAGCAGCTTATTATTGGACGCAGCCTACGAGCAGTACTTC
TRBD2 | TRBJ2-7 | TRBV9 | . | CASSLLLAGGREQYF | TGTGCCAGCAGCCTCCTCCTGGCGGGAGGGCGCGAGCAGTACTTC
. | TRBJ1-6 | TRBV12-5 | . | CASRWGEGNSPLHF | TGTGCCAGCAGATGGGGGGAAGGTAATTCACCCCTCCACTTT
TRBD1 | TRBJ1-4 | TRBV10-3 | . | CASSMDREGEKLFF | TGTGCCAGTAGTATGGACAGGGAGGGGGAAAAACTGTTTTTT
TRBD2 | TRBJ2-5 | TRBV12-3/TRBV12-4 | few | CASSKLALQETQYF | TGTGCCAGCAGCAAACTAGCGTTACAAGAGACCCAGTACTTC
. | TRBJ1-1 | TRBV9 | few | CASSPTPGRGGTEAFF | TGTGCCAGCAGCCCCACCCCGGGCAGGGGAGGCACTGAAGCTTTCTTT
TRBD1 | TRBJ1-2 | TRBV5-1 | few | CASSLTGETYGYTF | TGCGCCAGCAGCTTGACAGGGGAGACCTATGGCTACACCTTC
TRBD2 | TRBJ2-5 | TRBV11-2 | few | CASSAGTSGLGETQYF | TGTGCCAGCAGCGCAGGGACTAGCGGGCTGGGAGAGACCCAGTACTTC
. | TRBJ1-1 | TRBV7-9 | few | CASSFGREGDEAFF | TGTGCCAGCAGCTTTGGCAGGGAGGGCGATGAAGCTTTCTTT
TRBD1 | TRBJ1-1 | TRBV25-1 | . | CASSFETGGSGTEAFF | TGTGCCAGCAGTTTTGAAACAGGGGGTTCGGGCACTGAAGCTTTCTTT
. | TRBJ1-6 | TRBV29-1 | . | CSTAWGGSPLHF | TGCAGCACCGCCTGGGGGGGATCACCCCTCCACTTT
. | TRBJ1-6 | TRBV2 | many | CASRASNSPLHF | TGTGCCAGCAGGGCTTCGAATTCACCCCTCCACTTT
. | TRBJ2-1 | TRBV20-1 | few | CSATVGIEQFF | TGCAGTGCTACTGTTGGGATAGAGCAGTTCTTC
TRBD1 | TRBJ1-1 | TRBV6-5 | . | CASSQGDRKNTEAFF | TGTGCCAGCAGCCAAGGGGACAGAAAGAACACTGAAGCTTTCTTT
TRBD2 | TRBJ2-7 | TRBV10-3 | few | CAISDRREDSYEQYF | TGTGCCATCAGTGATCGGCGGGAGGACTCCTACGAGCAGTACTTC
TRBD1 | TRBJ2-2 | TRBV7-2 | . | CASSLNPQGDTGELFF | TGTGCCAGCAGCTTAAACCCACAGGGGGACACCGGGGAGCTGTTTTTT
. | TRBJ1-6 | TRBV29-1 | . | CSETGQINSPLHF | TGCAGCGAGACAGGACAGATAAATTCACCCCTCCACTTT
. | TRBJ2-5 | TRBV14 | . | CASSQQPETQYF | TGTGCCAGCAGCCAACAACCTGAGACCCAGTACTTC
TRBD1 | TRBJ1-2 | TRBV29-1 | once | CSSLSGQGVYGYTF | TGCAGCAGCTTGAGTGGACAGGGGGTCTATGGCTACACCTTC
. | TRBJ2-2 | TRBV25-1 | . | CASSPRTITGTGELLF | TGTGCCAGCAGCCCTCGGACTATTACGGGCACCGGGGAGCTGCTTTTT
TRBD1 | TRBJ1-6 | TRBV10-3 | . | CAISESTGKTSPLHF | TGTGCCATCAGTGAGTCGACAGGGAAGACTTCACCCCTCCACTTT
. | TRBJ2-5 | TRBV9 | few | CASSQRSRETQYF | TGTGCCAGCAGCCAGCGCTCCCGAGAGACCCAGTACTTC
. | TRBJ1-1 | TRBV2 | many | CASSFTGRTNTEAFF | TGTGCCAGCAGCTTCACGGGACGAACAAACACTGAAGCTTTCTTT
TRBD2 | TRBJ2-2 | TRBV5-1 | few | CASSSPTSGTNTGELFF | TGCGCCAGCAGCTCACCAACTAGCGGAACGAACACCGGGGAGCTGTTTTTT
TRBD2 | TRBJ2-7 | TRBV5-6 | few | CASSLEAGGVNEQYF | TGTGCCAGCAGCTTGGAGGCGGGAGGGGTCAACGAGCAGTACTTC